This TCR beta chain was observed in a study of blood T cell repertoires in COVID-19. Study-level information: The United States, Italy and Spain provided the acute and convalescent COVID-19 samples.

Original processing notes: Amplification of reference gene primers provided the estimated nucleated cell counts. The table came from immunoSEQ multiplex PCR; TCRdb's copy has only in-frame clones and leaves some out. V, J and clone size reflect that table, while D and trimming were determined from the DNA. The table includes some 310,000 clones, almost 90% detected once. During active infection, Seattle patients enrolled and were then monitored through disease. The CDR3 contains 15 residues. Germline V gene data show CDR1 as MNHEY and CDR2 as SMNVEV (reference sequence). V lost 3 bases to trimming and J lost 1 base, with 13 bases between them.

The origin of this receptor is a woman in her thirties or forties with COVID-19, enrolled during active disease. The material sequenced was peripheral blood. This sequence joins TRBV27 and TRBJ2-7; weak D call: TRBD2 (6 bases). The CDR3 DNA is TGTGCCAGCAGTTTTCGGGGGTTTCGGTCCTACGAGCAGTACTTC. Translation gives CASSFRGFRSYEQYF.